This T cell receptor (beta chain) was identified in a study of blood T cell repertoires in COVID-19. Study information: The United States, Italy and Spain supplied acute and convalescent COVID-19 samples. From T cells, B-cell-depleted T cells, or PBMCs came the material, which was cDNA or gDNA.

Clones were read by immunoSEQ multiplex PCR, and TCRdb kept only the in-frame ones, dropping some. The sample records about 90,000 clones, roughly nine tenths being singletons. Germline V lookup: CDR1 SGHRS, CDR2 YFSETQ. Trimming took 4 bases from V and 4 from J, leaving 15 bases between them. The CDR3 has 15 residues. The sample was peripheral blood. The chain recombines TRBV5-1 with TRBJ1-3; no firm D call. The sequence was collected from a human donor with active COVID-19. The donor label of this sample is uncertain. CDR3 DNA: TGCGCCAGCAGCCTACCCGCAGCGGGAGGAAACACCATATATTTT. Its translation is CASSLPAAGGNTIYF.